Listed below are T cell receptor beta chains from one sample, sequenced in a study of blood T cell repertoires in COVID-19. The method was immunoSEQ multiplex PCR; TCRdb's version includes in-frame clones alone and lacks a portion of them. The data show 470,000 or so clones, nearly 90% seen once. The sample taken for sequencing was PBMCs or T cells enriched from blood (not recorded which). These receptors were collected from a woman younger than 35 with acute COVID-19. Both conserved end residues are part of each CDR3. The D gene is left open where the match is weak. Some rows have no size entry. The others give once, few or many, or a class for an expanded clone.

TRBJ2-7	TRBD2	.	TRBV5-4	TGTGCCAGCAGCTTGAAACTAGCGGGAGGCTACGAGCAGTACTTC	CASSLKLAGGYEQYF
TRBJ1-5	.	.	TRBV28	TGTGCCAGCAGTTTTCCCACGGGGGGACATAGCGATTATAGCAATCAGCCCCAGCATTTT	CASSFPTGGHSDYSNQPQHF
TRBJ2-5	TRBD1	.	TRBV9	TGTGCCAGCAGCGCCACAGGGGTAGTTGAGACCCAGTACTTC	CASSATGVVETQYF
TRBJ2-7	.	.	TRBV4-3	TGCGCCAGCAGCCAAGATCGACAGATACCCTACGAGCAGTACTTC	CASSQDRQIPYEQYF
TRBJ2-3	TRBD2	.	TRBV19	TGTGCCACCCAACAGGTAGCGGGAGGGCCGGCAGATACGCAGTATTTT	CATQQVAGGPADTQYF
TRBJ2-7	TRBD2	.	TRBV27	TGTGCCAGCAGTTCGGGGGAGGGAAGCTACGAGCAGTACTTC	CASSSGEGSYEQYF
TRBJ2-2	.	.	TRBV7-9	TGTGCCAGCAGCTTCTGGCAGGAGAACACCGGGGAGCTGTTTTTT	CASSFWQENTGELFF
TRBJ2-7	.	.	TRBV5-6	TGTGCCAGCAGCCCGGGGGGCAGCTACGAGCAGTACTTC	CASSPGGSYEQYF
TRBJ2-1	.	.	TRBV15	TGTGCCACCAGCAGAGATGGTGGTAGCGGCGTCCACAATGAGCAGTTCTTC	CATSRDGGSGVHNEQFF
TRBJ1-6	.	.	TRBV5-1	TGCGCCAGCAGCTTGGGTCAAAATTCACCCCTCCACTTT	CASSLGQNSPLHF
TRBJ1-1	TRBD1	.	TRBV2	TGTGCCAGCAGTGATGGGACAGGGGGCACTGAAGCTTTCTTT	CASSDGTGGTEAFF
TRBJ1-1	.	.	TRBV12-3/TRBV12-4	TGTGCCAGCAGTTTTAACTTGAACACTGAAGCTTTCTTT	CASSFNLNTEAFF
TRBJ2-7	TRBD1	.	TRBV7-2	TGTGCCAGCAGCTTTACGACAGGGTACGAGCAGTACTTC	CASSFTTGYEQYF
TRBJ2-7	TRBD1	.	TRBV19	TGTGCCAGTAGTACGATCGGACAGGGGACCTACGAGCAGTACTTC	CASSTIGQGTYEQYF
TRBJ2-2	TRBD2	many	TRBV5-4	TGTGCCAGCAGACCTGGACTAGCGGGAGCGAACACCGGGGAGCTGTTTTTT	CASRPGLAGANTGELFF
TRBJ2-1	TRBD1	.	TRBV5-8	TGTGCCAGCAGCCGACAAGGAAGACAGGGCAATGAGCAGTTCTTC	CASSRQGRQGNEQFF
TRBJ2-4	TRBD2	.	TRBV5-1	TGCGCCAGCAGCTTTAGTAGCGGGGTAGCCAAAAACATTCAGTACTTC	CASSFSSGVAKNIQYF
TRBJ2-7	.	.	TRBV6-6	TGTGCCAGCAGTTACTCGGAGGTCGGCGACGAGCAGTACTTC	CASSYSEVGDEQYF
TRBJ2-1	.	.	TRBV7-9	TGTGCCAGCAGCCCTCAGGTCGTTGAGCAGTTCTTC	CASSPQVVEQFF
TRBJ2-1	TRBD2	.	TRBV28	TGTGCCAGCGGTTCTGTCGGGAGGAAAGATGAGCAGTTCTTC	CASGSVGRKDEQFF
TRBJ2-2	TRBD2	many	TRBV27	TGTGCCAGCAGTTTATCGGCGGGGGTGTACACCGGGGAGCTGTTTTTT	CASSLSAGVYTGELFF
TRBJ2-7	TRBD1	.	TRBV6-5	TGTGCCGGCCAGGGGGAATTCCCCTACGAGCAGTACTTC	CAGQGEFPYEQYF
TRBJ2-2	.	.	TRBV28	TGTGCCAGCAGTTTCCGCTTTAGGAGCACCGGGGAGCTGTTTTTT	CASSFRFRSTGELFF
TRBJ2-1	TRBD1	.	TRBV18	TGTGCCAGCTCACCGCGCCGGGACAGGGATTACAATGAGCAGTTCTTC	CASSPRRDRDYNEQFF
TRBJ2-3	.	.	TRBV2	TGTGCCAGCAGTACCGGGACACACCAGATCACAGATACGCAGTATTTT	CASSTGTHQITDTQYF
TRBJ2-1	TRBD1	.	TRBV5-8	TGTGCCAGCAGGCCCGGGACAGTAAGGGATCGGTTCTTC	CASRPGTVRDRFF
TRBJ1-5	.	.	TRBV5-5	TGTGCCAGCAGCTTACGGGCGGGTCAGCCCCAGCATTTT	CASSLRAGQPQHF
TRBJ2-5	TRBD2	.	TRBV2	TGTGCCAGCAGTGAGCAGAAAGGGAGGGGAGAGACCCAGTACTTC	CASSEQKGRGETQYF
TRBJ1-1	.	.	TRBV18	TGTGCCAGCTCACCTCAAGACAGGTTCATGAACACTGAAGCTTTCTTT	CASSPQDRFMNTEAFF
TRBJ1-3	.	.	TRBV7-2	TGTGCCAGCAGCTTAGGTCTTAACAGGGCCTCTGGAAACACCATATATTTT	CASSLGLNRASGNTIYF
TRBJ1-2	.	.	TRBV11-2	TGTGCCAGCAGCTTAGACTTCGGGGGGCGCGACTATGGCTACACCTTC	CASSLDFGGRDYGYTF
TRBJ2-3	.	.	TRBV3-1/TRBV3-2	TGTGCCAGCAGCCATCATCGGGATACGCAGTATTTT	CASSHHRDTQYF
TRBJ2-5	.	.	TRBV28	TGTGCCAGCAGTTTAGCGGGAAGGGAGACCCAGTACTTC	CASSLAGRETQYF
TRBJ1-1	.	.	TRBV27	TGTGCCAGCAGTTCCAGTACTGAAGCTTTCTTT	CASSSSTEAFF
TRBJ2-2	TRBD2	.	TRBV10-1	TGCGCCAGCAGTGAGTTCCCGAAGTGGACTAGCGGGAATCTCGGGGAGCTGTTTTTT	CASSEFPKWTSGNLGELFF
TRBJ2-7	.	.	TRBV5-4	TGTGCCAGCAGCTTGGATTTGTCTGGGGGCGGAAAGTACTTC	CASSLDLSGGGKYF
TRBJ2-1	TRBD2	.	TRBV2	TGTGCCAGCAGGGTGGGCGGGGGTAGTTACAATGAGCAGTTCTTC	CASRVGGGSYNEQFF
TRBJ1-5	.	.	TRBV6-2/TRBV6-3	TGTGCCAGCAGTTCGGCAGGGAAGAGCAATCAGCCCCAGCATTTT	CASSSAGKSNQPQHF
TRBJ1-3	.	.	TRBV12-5	TGTGCTAGTGGTTTGGCGTGGGGGGGATTTGGAAACACCATATATTTT	CASGLAWGGFGNTIYF
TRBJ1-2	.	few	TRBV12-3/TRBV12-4	TGTGCCAGCAGTTTGGAGAACTATGGCTACACCTTC	CASSLENYGYTF
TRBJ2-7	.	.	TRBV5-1	TGCGCCAGCAGCTTGTCCCCATACCGACGGACACGATTTACCTACGAGCAGTACTTC	CASSLSPYRRTRFTYEQYF
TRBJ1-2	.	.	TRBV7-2	TGTGCCAGCAGCACGGACAGCCTTAACTATGGCTACACCTTC	CASSTDSLNYGYTF
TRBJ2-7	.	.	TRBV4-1	TGCGCCAGCAGCCAAGTTGCGGGTCCCCACGAGCAGTACTTC	CASSQVAGPHEQYF
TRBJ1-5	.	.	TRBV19	TGTGCCAGTAGCCCAGTGGGGGCTAGCAATCAGCCCCAGCATTTT	CASSPVGASNQPQHF
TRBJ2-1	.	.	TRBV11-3	TGTGCCAGCAGCTTCGGCTCCTACAATGAGCAGTTCTTC	CASSFGSYNEQFF
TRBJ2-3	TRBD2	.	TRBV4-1	TGCGCCAGCAGCCGCCGACTAGCGGGGGGGCCAATCTTGGCAGATACGCAGTATTTT	CASSRRLAGGPILADTQYF
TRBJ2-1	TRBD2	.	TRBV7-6	TGTGCCAGCAGCCCCGGACTAGCGGGGGGGTCGAATGAGCAGTTCTTC	CASSPGLAGGSNEQFF